This note documents a single T cell receptor (beta chain) sequence. V gave up 5 bases and J gave up 5 bases, with 18 bases separating them. This CDR3 has 15 amino acids. The germline V gene encodes CDR1 LNHDA and CDR2 SQIVND (reference sequence). This table comes from immunoSEQ multiplex PCR, and its TCRdb copy is limited to in-frame clones, with some not included. The data hold hundreds of thousands of clones, with about 85% observed a single time. This sample was included in a study of blood T cell repertoires in COVID-19. Whole-study context: Nucleic acid was either cDNA or gDNA, and it came from T cells, B-cell-depleted T cells, or PBMCs.

The chain uses TRBV19 and TRBJ1-1, with D possibly TRBD1 on 5 matching bases. Sequenced: peripheral blood. The TCR sequence derives from a woman under 30 with acute or convalescent COVID-19. The DNA of the CDR3 is TGTGCCAGTAGTCCCCGGGAGGGGCGGGATACTGAAGCTTTCTTT. Translating gives CASSPREGRDTEAFF.